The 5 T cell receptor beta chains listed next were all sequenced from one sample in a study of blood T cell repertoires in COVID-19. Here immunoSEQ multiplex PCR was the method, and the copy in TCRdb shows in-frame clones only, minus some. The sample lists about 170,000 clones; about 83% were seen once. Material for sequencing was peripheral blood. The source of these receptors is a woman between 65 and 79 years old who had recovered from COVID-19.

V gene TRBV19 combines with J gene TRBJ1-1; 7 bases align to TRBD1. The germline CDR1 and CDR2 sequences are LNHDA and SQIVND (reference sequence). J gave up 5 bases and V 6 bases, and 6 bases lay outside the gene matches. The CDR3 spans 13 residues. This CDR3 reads CASRTQQGTEAFF. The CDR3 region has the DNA TGTGCCAGTAGGACTCAACAGGGGACTGAAGCTTTCTTT.

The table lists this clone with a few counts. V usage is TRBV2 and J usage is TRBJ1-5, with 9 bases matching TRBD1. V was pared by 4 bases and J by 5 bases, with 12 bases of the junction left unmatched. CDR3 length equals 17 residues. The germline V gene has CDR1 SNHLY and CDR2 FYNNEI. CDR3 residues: CASSGTGELVGDQPQHF. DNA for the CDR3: TGTGCCAGCAGTGGGACAGGGGAGTTGGTGGGGGATCAGCCCCAGCATTTT.

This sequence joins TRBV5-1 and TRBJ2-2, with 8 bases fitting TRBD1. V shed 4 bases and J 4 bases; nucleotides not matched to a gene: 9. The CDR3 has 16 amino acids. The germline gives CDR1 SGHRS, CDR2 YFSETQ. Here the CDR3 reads CASSAPGQASTGELFF. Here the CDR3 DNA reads TGCGCCAGCAGCGCGCCGGGACAGGCGAGCACCGGGGAGCTGTTTTTT.

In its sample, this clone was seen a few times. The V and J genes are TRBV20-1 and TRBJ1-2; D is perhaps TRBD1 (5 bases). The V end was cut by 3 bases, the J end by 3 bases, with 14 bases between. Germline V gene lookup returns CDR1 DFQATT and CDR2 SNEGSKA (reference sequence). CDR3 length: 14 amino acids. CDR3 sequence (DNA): TGCAGTGCTAGTGTGTCAGGGCCTGACTATGGCTACACCTTC. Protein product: CSASVSGPDYGYTF.

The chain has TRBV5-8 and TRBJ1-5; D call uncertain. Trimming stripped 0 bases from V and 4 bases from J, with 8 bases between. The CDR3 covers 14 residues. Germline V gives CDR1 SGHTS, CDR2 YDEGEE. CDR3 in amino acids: CASSLGQANQPQHF. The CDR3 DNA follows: TGTGCCAGCAGCTTGGGGCAGGCTAATCAGCCCCAGCATTTT.